Listed below are T cell receptor beta chains from one sample, sequenced in a study of cytomegalovirus exposure and HLA in healthy donors. Sequencing was performed with immunoSEQ multiplex PCR; in TCRdb, only in-frame clones are kept and a portion is missing. The repertoire consists of about 190,000 clones, with around 81% occurring once and the leading ten covering 2.1%. The sample consisted of PBMCs. These receptors came from a woman aged 18-29 years in good health and CMV-seropositive. CDR3s include the opening cysteine and the closing phenylalanine or tryptophan. The D gene is left open where the match is weak. Clone size is shown for a subset of rows, as once, few, many or a class of expanded clone.

clone_size: .; j_call: TRBJ2-7; d_call: TRBD1; v_call: TRBV7-9; cdr3_length: 13; cdr3_nt: TGTGCCAGCAGTTCCGGACAGGACAGGGAGCAGTACTTC; cdr3_aa: CASSSGQDREQYF
clone_size: .; j_call: TRBJ1-1; d_call: .; v_call: TRBV4-1; cdr3_length: 14; cdr3_nt: TGCGCCAGCAGCCAAGAGGGGCGCGACACTGAAGCTTTCTTT; cdr3_aa: CASSQEGRDTEAFF
clone_size: .; j_call: TRBJ2-3; d_call: TRBD2; v_call: TRBV5-1; cdr3_length: 16; cdr3_nt: TGCGTCAGCAGTAGGGGGCTAGCGGGGTTCACAGATACGCAGTATTTT; cdr3_aa: CVSSRGLAGFTDTQYF
clone_size: .; j_call: TRBJ2-2; d_call: .; v_call: TRBV2; cdr3_length: 17; cdr3_nt: TGTGCCAGCAGTGGATTAAGGAGCGATTCGAACACCGGGGAGCTGTTTTTT; cdr3_aa: CASSGLRSDSNTGELFF
clone_size: .; j_call: TRBJ1-1; d_call: TRBD1; v_call: TRBV13; cdr3_length: 16; cdr3_nt: TGTGCCAGCAGCGCGCACCGGGACAGGGGAAGGATTGAAGCTTTCTTT; cdr3_aa: CASSAHRDRGRIEAFF
clone_size: .; j_call: TRBJ2-3; d_call: TRBD2; v_call: TRBV10-3; cdr3_length: 16; cdr3_nt: TGTGCCATCAGTGAGTCGAAGGGAGGGGGCACAGATACGCAGTATTTT; cdr3_aa: CAISESKGGGTDTQYF
clone_size: .; j_call: TRBJ2-2; d_call: TRBD1; v_call: TRBV11-2; cdr3_length: 16; cdr3_nt: TGCGCCAGCAGCCGGCGACAGGGGGCCGGGACCGGGGAGCTGTTTTTT; cdr3_aa: CASSRRQGAGTGELFF
clone_size: .; j_call: TRBJ2-7; d_call: TRBD1; v_call: TRBV27; cdr3_length: 15; cdr3_nt: TGTGCCAGCGCAAGGACAGGGGGCGATTATTACGAGCAGTACTTC; cdr3_aa: CASARTGGDYYEQYF
clone_size: once; j_call: TRBJ1-2; d_call: TRBD1; v_call: TRBV7-2; cdr3_length: 13; cdr3_nt: TGTGCCAGCAGCTTAGACAGGGGCTATGGCTACACCTTC; cdr3_aa: CASSLDRGYGYTF
clone_size: .; j_call: TRBJ2-1; d_call: .; v_call: TRBV7-3; cdr3_length: 15; cdr3_nt: TGTGCCAGCAGCTTTCAAGCGGGCACCTACAATGAGCAGTTCTTC; cdr3_aa: CASSFQAGTYNEQFF
clone_size: .; j_call: TRBJ2-4; d_call: TRBD1; v_call: TRBV5-8; cdr3_length: 17; cdr3_nt: TGTGCCAGCAGCCGCGGACAGGGGGCGCCCGGCAAAAACATTCAGTACTTC; cdr3_aa: CASSRGQGAPGKNIQYF
clone_size: .; j_call: TRBJ2-7; d_call: TRBD1; v_call: TRBV27; cdr3_length: 11; cdr3_nt: TGTGCCAGCGCCAGGGGGTCCGAGCAGTACTTC; cdr3_aa: CASARGSEQYF
clone_size: .; j_call: TRBJ2-7; d_call: TRBD1; v_call: TRBV19; cdr3_length: 12; cdr3_nt: TGTGCCAGTCGACAGGGGGCGGACGAGCAGTACTTC; cdr3_aa: CASRQGADEQYF
clone_size: .; j_call: TRBJ1-2; d_call: .; v_call: TRBV4-2; cdr3_length: 13; cdr3_nt: TGTGCCAGCAGTCCGGACAGCCCCTATGGCTACACCTTC; cdr3_aa: CASSPDSPYGYTF
clone_size: .; j_call: TRBJ2-5; d_call: TRBD2; v_call: TRBV11-2; cdr3_length: 15; cdr3_nt: TGTGCCAGCAGCTTTTCTAGCGGGGGCCGAGAGACCCAGTACTTC; cdr3_aa: CASSFSSGGRETQYF
clone_size: .; j_call: TRBJ1-6; d_call: TRBD1; v_call: TRBV4-1; cdr3_length: 18; cdr3_nt: TGCGCCAGCAGCCATAGTGATTGGGACAGGGGATTGAATTCACCCCTCCACTTT; cdr3_aa: CASSHSDWDRGLNSPLHF
clone_size: .; j_call: TRBJ2-5; d_call: .; v_call: TRBV19; cdr3_length: 16; cdr3_nt: TGTGCCAGTAGTATTGGCGGGACAGTACCTCAAGAGACCCAGTACTTC; cdr3_aa: CASSIGGTVPQETQYF
clone_size: .; j_call: TRBJ2-1; d_call: .; v_call: TRBV9; cdr3_length: 13; cdr3_nt: TGTGCCAGCAGCGTTGATCAGTCGGGTGAGCAGTTCTTC; cdr3_aa: CASSVDQSGEQFF
clone_size: once; j_call: TRBJ1-2; d_call: .; v_call: TRBV25-1; cdr3_length: 12; cdr3_nt: TGTGCCAGCAGTGTCGACAGTTATGGCTACACCTTC; cdr3_aa: CASSVDSYGYTF
clone_size: few; j_call: TRBJ1-6; d_call: .; v_call: TRBV5-1; cdr3_length: 13; cdr3_nt: TGCGCCAGCAGCCTGGGGGCCGCGTCACCCCTCCACTTT; cdr3_aa: CASSLGAASPLHF
clone_size: .; j_call: TRBJ2-6; d_call: .; v_call: TRBV5-6; cdr3_length: 15; cdr3_nt: TGTGCCAGCAGCTTTGGGAGGACGGGGGCCAACGTCCTGACTTTC; cdr3_aa: CASSFGRTGANVLTF
clone_size: .; j_call: TRBJ2-5; d_call: .; v_call: TRBV6-1; cdr3_length: 11; cdr3_nt: TGTGCCAGCCGCTATTTAGAGACCCAGTACTTC; cdr3_aa: CASRYLETQYF
clone_size: .; j_call: TRBJ2-1; d_call: .; v_call: TRBV13; cdr3_length: 13; cdr3_nt: TGTGCCAGCAGTTCTAGAAGGGGCGGTGAGCAGTTCTTC; cdr3_aa: CASSSRRGGEQFF
clone_size: .; j_call: TRBJ1-1; d_call: TRBD1; v_call: TRBV14; cdr3_length: 15; cdr3_nt: TGTGCCAGCAGCCCTGGACAGGCCCTGAACACTGAAGCTTTCTTT; cdr3_aa: CASSPGQALNTEAFF
clone_size: .; j_call: TRBJ1-6; d_call: .; v_call: TRBV2; cdr3_length: 17; cdr3_nt: TGTGCCAGCAGTCGAAGGGGCCAGGCTACCTATAATTCACCCCTCCACTTT; cdr3_aa: CASSRRGQATYNSPLHF
clone_size: .; j_call: TRBJ2-7; d_call: TRBD1; v_call: TRBV6-1; cdr3_length: 16; cdr3_nt: TGTGCCAGCAGTGCGACAGGGGGCGCGAGCTCCAACGAGCAGTACTTC; cdr3_aa: CASSATGGASSNEQYF
clone_size: .; j_call: TRBJ1-6; d_call: TRBD1; v_call: TRBV10-1; cdr3_length: 14; cdr3_nt: TGCGCCAGCAGTGATTCAGGGGGGAATTCACCCCTCCACTTT; cdr3_aa: CASSDSGGNSPLHF